Listed below are T cell receptor beta chains from one sample, sequenced in a study of control samples from healthy donors and cancer patients. Libraries were prepared by immunoSEQ multiplex PCR; TCRdb keeps only in-frame clonotypes and omits some of them. The data contain 150,000 to 200,000 clones, roughly 92% of them singletons. Material for sequencing was blood. Receptors were obtained from a man aged 30 to 39 in good health. Both conserved end residues are part of each CDR3. D genes are given only for firm matches. Where a row states a size, it is once, few, many or the class of an expanded clone; other rows omit it.

. . TRBJ1-1 TRBV5-4 CASGSAGGGTEAFF TGTGCCAGCGGGTCGGCGGGGGGCGGTACTGAAGCTTTCTTT
. TRBD2 TRBJ2-5 TRBV11-2 CASSFLTSAETQYF TGTGCCAGCAGCTTTTTGACTAGCGCAGAGACCCAGTACTTC
. TRBD2 TRBJ2-1 TRBV29-1 CSALADFYNEQFF TGCAGCGCCCTAGCGGACTTTTACAATGAGCAGTTCTTC
. TRBD2 TRBJ2-1 TRBV5-1 CASSFVAGRTSAAEQFF TGCGCCAGCAGCTTTGTGGCGGGGAGGACTAGTGCCGCTGAGCAGTTCTTC
. TRBD1 TRBJ2-7 TRBV19 CASRQGAEQYF TGTGCCAGCAGACAGGGAGCCGAGCAGTACTTC
. TRBD1 TRBJ1-5 TRBV6-2/TRBV6-3 CASSSDRGRGSNQPQHF TGTGCCAGCAGTTCGGACAGGGGAAGGGGTAGCAATCAGCCCCAGCATTTT
. . TRBJ1-1 TRBV27 CASSLRDGREAFF TGTGCCAGCAGTCTTAGAGACGGGAGGGAAGCTTTCTTT
. . TRBJ1-2 TRBV2 CASRPVNYGYTF TGTGCCAGCAGGCCCGTAAACTATGGCTACACCTTC
. TRBD1 TRBJ2-2 TRBV28 CASSRQGASTGELFF TGTGCCAGCAGTCGACAGGGGGCTAGCACCGGGGAGCTGTTTTTT
. . TRBJ2-7 TRBV4-3 CASSQDRDPYEQYF TGCGCCAGCAGCCAAGACCGGGACCCCTACGAGCAGTACTTC
. . TRBJ2-3 TRBV5-1 CASSLEVFPTDTQYF TGCGCCAGCAGCTTGGAAGTTTTCCCCACAGATACGCAGTATTTT
. . TRBJ1-3 TRBV6-2/TRBV6-3 CASSYSEQGSGNTIYF TGTGCCAGCAGTTACTCGGAACAGGGCTCTGGAAACACCATATATTTT
once . TRBJ2-3 TRBV27 CASSFLEGSIAPPDTQYF TGTGCCAGCAGTTTCCTTGAGGGCAGCATAGCTCCCCCAGATACGCAGTATTTT
. TRBD1 TRBJ1-3 TRBV30 CAWSVRGQASGNTIYF TGTGCCTGGAGTGTACGGGGACAGGCCTCTGGAAACACCATATATTTT
. TRBD2 TRBJ2-1 TRBV6-5 CASSGLARRNEQFF TGTGCCAGCTCGGGACTAGCGAGACGCAATGAGCAGTTCTTC
. TRBD2 TRBJ2-1 TRBV5-5 CASSISGSSYNEQFF TGTGCCAGCAGCATTAGCGGGAGCTCCTACAATGAGCAGTTCTTC
. TRBD1 TRBJ2-7 TRBV11-2 CASSRDRAFYEQYF TGTGCCAGCAGTCGGGACAGGGCTTTCTACGAGCAGTACTTC
once TRBD1 TRBJ2-7 TRBV27 CASRRGQYSYEQYF TGTGCCAGCAGGAGGGGGCAATACTCCTACGAGCAGTACTTC
once . TRBJ2-2 TRBV27 CASTRGVPGELFF TGTGCCAGCACCAGGGGGGTCCCCGGGGAGCTGTTTTTT
. . TRBJ1-4 TRBV29-1 CSATRDHQEDEKLFF TGCAGCGCCACCCGGGACCACCAAGAGGACGAAAAACTGTTTTTT
once . TRBJ2-2 TRBV5-1 CASSSLRTNFAGELFF TGCGCCAGCAGCTCGCTACGGACTAATTTTGCCGGGGAGCTGTTTTTT
. TRBD1 TRBJ2-3 TRBV5-4 CASSLGRGQADTQYF TGTGCCAGCAGCTTGGGCAGGGGGCAGGCAGATACGCAGTATTTT
. TRBD2 TRBJ2-1 TRBV5-4 CASSAGLAVEQFF TGTGCCAGCAGCGCGGGACTAGCCGTTGAGCAGTTCTTC
. . TRBJ2-5 TRBV27 CASSLRLGGTQYF TGTGCCAGCAGTCTAAGACTAGGGGGGACCCAGTACTTC
once TRBD1 TRBJ1-1 TRBV6-5 CASSRGQGLRTEAFF TGTGCCAGCAGTAGAGGACAGGGGCTGAGAACTGAAGCTTTCTTT
. . TRBJ1-1 TRBV19 CASSRATEAFF TGTGCCAGTAGCAGGGCCACTGAAGCTTTCTTT